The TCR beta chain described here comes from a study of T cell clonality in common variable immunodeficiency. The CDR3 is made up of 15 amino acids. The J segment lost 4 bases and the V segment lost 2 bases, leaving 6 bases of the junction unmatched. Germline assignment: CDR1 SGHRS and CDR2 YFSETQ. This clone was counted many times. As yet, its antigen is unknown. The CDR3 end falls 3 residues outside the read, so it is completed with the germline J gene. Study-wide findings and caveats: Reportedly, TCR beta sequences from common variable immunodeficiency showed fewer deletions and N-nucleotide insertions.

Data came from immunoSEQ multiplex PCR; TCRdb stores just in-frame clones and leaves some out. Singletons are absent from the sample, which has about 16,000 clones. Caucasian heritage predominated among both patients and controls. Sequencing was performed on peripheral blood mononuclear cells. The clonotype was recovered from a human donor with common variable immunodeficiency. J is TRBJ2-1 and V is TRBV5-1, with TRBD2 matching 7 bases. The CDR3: CASSFRDYRYNEQFF. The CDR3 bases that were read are TGCGCCAGCAGCTTCCGGGACTACCGATACAATGAG.